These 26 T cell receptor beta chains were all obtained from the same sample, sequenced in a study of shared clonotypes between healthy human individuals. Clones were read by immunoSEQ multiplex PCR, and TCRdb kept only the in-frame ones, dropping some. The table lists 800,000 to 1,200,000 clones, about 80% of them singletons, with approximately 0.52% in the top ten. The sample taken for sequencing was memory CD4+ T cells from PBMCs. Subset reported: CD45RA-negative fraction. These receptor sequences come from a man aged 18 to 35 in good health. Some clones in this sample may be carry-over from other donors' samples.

The CDR3 nucleotides read TGCGCCAGCAGCCGCAATGTAGCGGGATTAGAGACCCAGTACTTC. It encodes CASSRNVAGLETQYF. The chain couples TRBV5-1 to TRBJ2-5; 8 nucleotides agree with TRBD2. CDR1 is SGHRS and CDR2 is YFSETQ in the germline V gene. The CDR3 runs 15 residues. J lost 4 bases, V lost 4 bases, and 9 bases had no gene match.

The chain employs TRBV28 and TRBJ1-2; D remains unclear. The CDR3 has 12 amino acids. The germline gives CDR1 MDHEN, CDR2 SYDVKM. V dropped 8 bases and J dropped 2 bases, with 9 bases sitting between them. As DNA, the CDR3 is TGTGCCAGCTACATGGGAAACTATGGCTACACCTTC. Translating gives CASYMGNYGYTF.

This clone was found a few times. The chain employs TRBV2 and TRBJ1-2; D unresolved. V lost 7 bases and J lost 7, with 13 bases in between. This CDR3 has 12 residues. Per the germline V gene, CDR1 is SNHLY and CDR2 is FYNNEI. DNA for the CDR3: TGTGCCAGCATAGCGGTAGGAGGTGGCTACACCTTC. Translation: CASIAVGGGYTF.

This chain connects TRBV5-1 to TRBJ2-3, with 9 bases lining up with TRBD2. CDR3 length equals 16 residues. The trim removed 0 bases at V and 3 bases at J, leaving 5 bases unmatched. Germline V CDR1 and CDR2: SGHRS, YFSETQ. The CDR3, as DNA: TGCGCCAGCAGCTTGGTATCCAGCGGGAGGACAGATACGCAGTATTTT. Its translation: CASSLVSSGRTDTQYF.

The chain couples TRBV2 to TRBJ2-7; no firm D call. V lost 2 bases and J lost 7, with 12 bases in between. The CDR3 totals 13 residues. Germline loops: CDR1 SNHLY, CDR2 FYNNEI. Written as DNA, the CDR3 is TGTGCCAGCAGTGAAAAGTGGGCACAGGAGCAGTACTTC. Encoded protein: CASSEKWAQEQYF.

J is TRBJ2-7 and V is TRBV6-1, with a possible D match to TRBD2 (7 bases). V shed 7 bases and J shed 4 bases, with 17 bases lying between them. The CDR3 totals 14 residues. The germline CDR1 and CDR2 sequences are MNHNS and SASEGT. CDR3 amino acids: CASTVGGLGYEQYF. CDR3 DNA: TGTGCCAGCACCGTCGGGGGGCTCGGGTACGAGCAGTACTTC.

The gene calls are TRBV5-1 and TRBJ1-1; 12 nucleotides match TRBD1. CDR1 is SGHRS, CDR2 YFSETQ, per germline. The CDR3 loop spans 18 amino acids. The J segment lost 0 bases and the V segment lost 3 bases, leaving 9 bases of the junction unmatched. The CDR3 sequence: CASSSPSGTGGLNTEAFF. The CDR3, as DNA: TGCGCCAGCAGCTCGCCCTCGGGGACAGGGGGCCTGAACACTGAAGCTTTCTTT.

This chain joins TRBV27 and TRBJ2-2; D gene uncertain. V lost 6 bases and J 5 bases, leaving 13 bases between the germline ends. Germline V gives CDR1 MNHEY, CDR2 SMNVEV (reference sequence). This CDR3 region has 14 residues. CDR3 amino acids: CASSPIWGTGELFF. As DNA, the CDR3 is TGTGCCAGCAGCCCCATATGGGGTACCGGGGAGCTGTTTTTT.

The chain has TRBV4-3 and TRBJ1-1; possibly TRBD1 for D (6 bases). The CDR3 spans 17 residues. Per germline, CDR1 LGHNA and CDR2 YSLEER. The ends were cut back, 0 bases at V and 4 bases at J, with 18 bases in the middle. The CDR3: CASSQDLKDGGLTEAFF. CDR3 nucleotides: TGCGCCAGCAGCCAAGATCTTAAGGACGGGGGGCTCACTGAAGCTTTCTTT.

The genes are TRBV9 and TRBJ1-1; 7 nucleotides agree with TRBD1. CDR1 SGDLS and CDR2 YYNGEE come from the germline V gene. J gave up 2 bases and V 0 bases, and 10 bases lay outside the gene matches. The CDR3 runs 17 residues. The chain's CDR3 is CASSVDPSGQANTEAFF. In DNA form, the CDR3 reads TGTGCCAGCAGCGTAGACCCCTCTGGACAGGCCAACACTGAAGCTTTCTTT.

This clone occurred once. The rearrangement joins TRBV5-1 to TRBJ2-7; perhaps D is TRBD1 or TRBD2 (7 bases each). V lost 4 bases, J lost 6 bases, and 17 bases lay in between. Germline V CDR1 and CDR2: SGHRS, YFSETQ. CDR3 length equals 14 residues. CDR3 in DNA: TGCGCCAGCAGCCCGCAGGGGGGGGTGGGCGAGCAGTACTTC. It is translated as CASSPQGGVGEQYF.

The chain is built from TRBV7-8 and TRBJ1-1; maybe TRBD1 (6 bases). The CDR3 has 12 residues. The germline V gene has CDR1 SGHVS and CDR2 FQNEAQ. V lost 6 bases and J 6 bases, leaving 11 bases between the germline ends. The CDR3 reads CASSLWTAEAFF. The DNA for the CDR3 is TGTGCCAGCAGTTTATGGACAGCTGAAGCTTTCTTT.

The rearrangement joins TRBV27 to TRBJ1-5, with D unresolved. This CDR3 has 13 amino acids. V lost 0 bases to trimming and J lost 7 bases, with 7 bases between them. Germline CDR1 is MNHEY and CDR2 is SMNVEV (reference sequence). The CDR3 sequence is CASSLSPGQPQHF. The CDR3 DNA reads TGTGCCAGCAGTTTATCCCCCGGGCAGCCCCAGCATTTT.

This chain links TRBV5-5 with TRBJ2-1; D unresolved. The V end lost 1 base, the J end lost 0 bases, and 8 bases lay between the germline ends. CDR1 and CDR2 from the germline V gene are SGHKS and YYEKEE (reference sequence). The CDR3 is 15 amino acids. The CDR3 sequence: CASSLTVFSYNEQFF. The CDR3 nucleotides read TGTGCCAGCAGCTTGACAGTTTTCTCCTACAATGAGCAGTTCTTC.

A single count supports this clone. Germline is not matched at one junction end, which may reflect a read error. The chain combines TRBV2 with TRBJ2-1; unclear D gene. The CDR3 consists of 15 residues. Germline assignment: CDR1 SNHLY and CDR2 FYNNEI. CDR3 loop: CASRDNPYSNNEQFF. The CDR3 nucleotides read TGTGCCAGCAGAGACAACCCGTACTCCAACAATGAGCAGTTCTTC.

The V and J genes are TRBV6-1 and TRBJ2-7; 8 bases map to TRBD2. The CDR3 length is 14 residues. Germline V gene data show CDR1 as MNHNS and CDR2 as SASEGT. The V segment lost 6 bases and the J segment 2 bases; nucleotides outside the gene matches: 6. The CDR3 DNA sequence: TGTGCCAGCAGGCCCGGGGGGGCGACCTACGAGCAGTACTTC. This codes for CASRPGGATYEQYF.

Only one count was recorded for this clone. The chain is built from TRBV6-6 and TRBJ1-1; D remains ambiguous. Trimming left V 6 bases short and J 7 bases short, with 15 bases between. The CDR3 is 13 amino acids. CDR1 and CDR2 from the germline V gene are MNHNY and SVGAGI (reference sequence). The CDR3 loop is CASRGKGRVEAFF. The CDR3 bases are TGTGCCAGCAGGGGCAAGGGAAGAGTTGAAGCTTTCTTT.

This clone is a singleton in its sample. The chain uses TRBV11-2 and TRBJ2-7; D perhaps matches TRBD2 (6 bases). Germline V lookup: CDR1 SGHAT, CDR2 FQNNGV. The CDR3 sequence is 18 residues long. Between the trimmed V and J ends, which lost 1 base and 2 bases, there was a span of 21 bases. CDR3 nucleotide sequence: TGTGCCAGCAGCTTAGTCCCCAACTACGGGGACTTTACCTACGAGCAGTACTTC. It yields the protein CASSLVPNYGDFTYEQYF. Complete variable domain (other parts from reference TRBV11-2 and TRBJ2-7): EAGVAQSPRYKIIEKRQSVAFWCNPISGHATLYWYQQILGQGPKLLIQFQNNGVVDDSQLPKDRFSAERLKGVDSTLKIQPAKLEDSAVYLCASSLVPNYGDFTYEQYFGPGTRLTVT.

CDR3: CASTPSGYSYEQYF. In DNA, the CDR3 is TGTGCCAGCACACCTAGCGGTTATTCCTACGAGCAGTACTTC. The genes are TRBV7-9 and TRBJ2-7; 7 nucleotides align to TRBD2. V lost 7 bases and J lost 1; bases outside the gene matches: 7. CDR3 length: 14 residues. Germline V gene data show CDR1 as SEHNR and CDR2 as FQNEAQ (reference sequence). Drawing the rest from reference TRBV7-9 and TRBJ2-7, the complete variable domain is DTGVSQNPRHKITKRGQNVTFRCDPISEHNRLYWYRQTLGQGPEFLTYFQNEAQLEKSRLLSDRFSAERPKGSFSTLEIQRTEQGDSAMYLCASTPSGYSYEQYFGPGTRLTVT.

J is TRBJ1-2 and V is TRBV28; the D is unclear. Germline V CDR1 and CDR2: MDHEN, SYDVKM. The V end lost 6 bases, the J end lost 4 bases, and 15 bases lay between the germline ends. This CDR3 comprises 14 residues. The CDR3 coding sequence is TGTGCCAGCAGCAGTCCGTCGGGGTCCTATGGCTACACCTTC. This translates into CASSSPSGSYGYTF.

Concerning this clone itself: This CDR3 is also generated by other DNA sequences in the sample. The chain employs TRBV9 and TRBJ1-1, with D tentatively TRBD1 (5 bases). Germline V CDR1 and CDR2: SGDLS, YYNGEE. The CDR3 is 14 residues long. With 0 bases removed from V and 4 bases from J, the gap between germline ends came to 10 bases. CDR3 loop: CASSVGPGGTEAFF. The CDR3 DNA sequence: TGTGCCAGCAGCGTAGGCCCGGGGGGCACTGAAGCTTTCTTT.

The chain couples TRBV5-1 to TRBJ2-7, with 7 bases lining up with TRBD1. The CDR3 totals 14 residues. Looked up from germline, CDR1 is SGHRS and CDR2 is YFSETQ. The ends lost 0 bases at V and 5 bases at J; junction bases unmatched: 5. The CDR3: CASSLADRENEQYF. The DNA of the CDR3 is TGCGCCAGCAGCTTGGCCGACAGGGAGAACGAGCAGTACTTC. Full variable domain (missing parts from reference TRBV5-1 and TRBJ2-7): KAGVTQTPRYLIKTRGQQVTLSCSPISGHRSVSWYQQTPGQGLQFLFEYFSETQRNKGNFPGRFSGRQFSNSRSEMNVSTLELGDSALYLCASSLADRENEQYFGPGTRLTVT.

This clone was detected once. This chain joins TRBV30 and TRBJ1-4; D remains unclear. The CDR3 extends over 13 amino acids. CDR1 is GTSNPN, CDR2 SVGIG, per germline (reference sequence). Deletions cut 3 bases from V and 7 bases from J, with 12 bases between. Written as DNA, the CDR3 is TGTGCCTGGAGCCCAGGTCCAGCTGAAAAACTGTTTTTT. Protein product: CAWSPGPAEKLFF. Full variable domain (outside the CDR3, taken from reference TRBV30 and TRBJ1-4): SQTIHQWPATLVQPVGSPLSLECTVEGTSNPNLYWYRQAAGRGLQLLFYSVGIGQISSEVPQNLSASRPQDRQFILSSKKLLLSDSGFYLCAWSPGPAEKLFFGSGTQLSVL.

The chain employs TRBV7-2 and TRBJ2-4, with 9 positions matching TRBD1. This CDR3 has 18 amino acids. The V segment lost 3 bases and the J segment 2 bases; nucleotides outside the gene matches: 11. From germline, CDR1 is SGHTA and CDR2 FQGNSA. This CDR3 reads CASSFRHRGRGTKNIQYF. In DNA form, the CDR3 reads TGTGCCAGCAGCTTCAGACACAGGGGGCGCGGGACCAAAAACATTCAGTACTTC.

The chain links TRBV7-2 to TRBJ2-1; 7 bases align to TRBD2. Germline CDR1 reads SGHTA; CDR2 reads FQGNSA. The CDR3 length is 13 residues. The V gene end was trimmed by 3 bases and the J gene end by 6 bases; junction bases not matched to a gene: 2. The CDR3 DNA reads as TGTGCCAGCAGCTTCCAGCGGGGCAATGAGCAGTTCTTC. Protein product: CASSFQRGNEQFF.

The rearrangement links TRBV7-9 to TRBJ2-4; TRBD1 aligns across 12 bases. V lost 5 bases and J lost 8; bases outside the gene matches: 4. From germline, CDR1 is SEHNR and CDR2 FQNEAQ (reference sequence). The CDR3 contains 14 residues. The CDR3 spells CASSGDRGRDIQYF. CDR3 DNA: TGTGCCAGCAGCGGGGACAGGGGGCGAGACATTCAGTACTTC. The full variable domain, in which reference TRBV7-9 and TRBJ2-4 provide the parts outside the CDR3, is DTGVSQNPRHKITKRGQNVTFRCDPISEHNRLYWYRQTLGQGPEFLTYFQNEAQLEKSRLLSDRFSAERPKGSFSTLEIQRTEQGDSAMYLCASSGDRGRDIQYFGAGTRLSVL.